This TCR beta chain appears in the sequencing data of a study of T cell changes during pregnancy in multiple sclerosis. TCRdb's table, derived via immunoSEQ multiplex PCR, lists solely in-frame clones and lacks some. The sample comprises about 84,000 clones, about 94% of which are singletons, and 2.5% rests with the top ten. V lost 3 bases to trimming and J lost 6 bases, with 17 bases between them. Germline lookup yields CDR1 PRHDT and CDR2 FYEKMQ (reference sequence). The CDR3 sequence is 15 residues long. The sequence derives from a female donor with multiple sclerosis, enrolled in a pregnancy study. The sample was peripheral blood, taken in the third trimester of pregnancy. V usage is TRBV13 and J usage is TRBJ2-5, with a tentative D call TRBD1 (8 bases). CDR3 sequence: CASSFPGQGGKTQYF. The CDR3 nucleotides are TGTGCCAGCAGCTTCCCCGGACAGGGAGGGAAGACCCAGTACTTC.